A single sample is the source of the 2 T cell receptor beta chains below, sequenced in a study of OX40 agonist ivuxolimab in advanced cancers. The data were produced by immunoSEQ multiplex PCR, yet TCRdb's version contains in-frame clones alone and is incomplete. The sample shows tens of thousands of clones, roughly 80% of them seen only once. The specimen comprised CD4+ or CD8+ T cells sorted from blood, sampled in a trial of the OX40 agonist ivuxolimab. These receptors originate from an adult with an advanced solid tumor such as melanoma, head and neck, liver or kidney cancer.

The rearrangement joins TRBV9 to TRBJ2-5; D is unclear. The CDR3 runs to 13 residues. V lost 1 base and J lost 1, with 5 bases in between. CDR1 SGDLS and CDR2 YYNGEE come from the germline V gene. As DNA, the CDR3 is TGTGCCAGCAGCGTAATACCCCAAGAGACCCAGTACTTC. Amino acid sequence: CASSVIPQETQYF.

This chain links TRBV5-1 with TRBJ2-1; D unclear. CDR3 length equals 15 residues. The V gene's germline CDR1 is SGHRS and CDR2 YFSETQ. V shed 4 bases and J shed 1 base, with 12 bases lying between them. The CDR3 nucleotides are TGCGCCAGCAGCCCTGCCGTCAGGTCCTACAATGAGCAGTTCTTC. Its protein product is CASSPAVRSYNEQFF. The complete variable domain, with remaining parts taken from reference TRBV5-1 and TRBJ2-1, reads KAGVTQTPRYLIKTRGQQVTLSCSPISGHRSVSWYQQTPGQGLQFLFEYFSETQRNKGNFPGRFSGRQFSNSRSEMNVSTLELGDSALYLCASSPAVRSYNEQFFGPGTRLTVL.